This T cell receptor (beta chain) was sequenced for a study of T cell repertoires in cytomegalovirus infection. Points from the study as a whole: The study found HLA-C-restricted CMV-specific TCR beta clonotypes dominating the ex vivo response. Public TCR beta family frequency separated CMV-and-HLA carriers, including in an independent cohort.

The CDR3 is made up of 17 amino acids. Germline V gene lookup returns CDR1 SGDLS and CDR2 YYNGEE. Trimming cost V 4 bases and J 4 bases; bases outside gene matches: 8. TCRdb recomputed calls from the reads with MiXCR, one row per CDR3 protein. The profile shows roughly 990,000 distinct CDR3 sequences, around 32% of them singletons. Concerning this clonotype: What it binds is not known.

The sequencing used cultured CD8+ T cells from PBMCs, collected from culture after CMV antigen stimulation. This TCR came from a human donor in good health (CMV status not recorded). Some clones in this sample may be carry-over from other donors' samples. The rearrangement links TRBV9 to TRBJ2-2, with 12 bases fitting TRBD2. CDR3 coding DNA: TGTGCCAGCAGCCAAGGACTAGCGGGGCCCCTCACCGGGGAGCTGTTTTTT. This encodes CASSQGLAGPLTGELFF.